Given below is one TCR beta chain in context. The antigen remains unidentified. PCR employed 60 Vbeta and 13 Jbeta primers. Assay: immunoSEQ multiplex PCR; the TCRdb copy retains only in-frame clones and omits some. Of 150,000 to 200,000 clones listed, 65% to 85% are singletons. Germline V CDR1 and CDR2: LNHDA, SQIVND (reference sequence). Trimming removed 7 bases from V and 0 bases from J, with 15 bases in between. The CDR3 totals 15 residues. The data originate from a study of cytomegalovirus exposure and HLA in healthy donors. Study-wide findings and caveats: Altogether, 150 to 200 TCR beta chains were recorded as cytomegalovirus-associated. Later work found that TCR association rates differed between HLA loci; DRB1 had the most and HLA-C the fewest. In the analysis, some V segments, TRBV6-2 and TRBV6-3 included, were excluded as indistinguishable. An observed cluster of highly shared sequence variants was recorded as a likely sequencing artifact.

Source material: PBMCs. This sequence joins TRBV19 and TRBJ1-1; D is undetermined. The receptor was derived from a man between 50 and 59 years old in good health and CMV-seropositive. DNA of the CDR3: TGTGCCAGTACCCCGGGGTGGTCGATGAACACTGAAGCTTTCTTT. Protein product: CASTPGWSMNTEAFF. Full variable domain (rest looked up from reference TRBV19 and TRBJ1-1): DGGITQSPKYLFRKEGQNVTLSCEQNLNHDAMYWYRQDPGQGLRLIYYSQIVNDFQKGDIAEGYSVSREKKESFPLTVTSAQKNPTAFYLCASTPGWSMNTEAFFGQGTRLTVV.